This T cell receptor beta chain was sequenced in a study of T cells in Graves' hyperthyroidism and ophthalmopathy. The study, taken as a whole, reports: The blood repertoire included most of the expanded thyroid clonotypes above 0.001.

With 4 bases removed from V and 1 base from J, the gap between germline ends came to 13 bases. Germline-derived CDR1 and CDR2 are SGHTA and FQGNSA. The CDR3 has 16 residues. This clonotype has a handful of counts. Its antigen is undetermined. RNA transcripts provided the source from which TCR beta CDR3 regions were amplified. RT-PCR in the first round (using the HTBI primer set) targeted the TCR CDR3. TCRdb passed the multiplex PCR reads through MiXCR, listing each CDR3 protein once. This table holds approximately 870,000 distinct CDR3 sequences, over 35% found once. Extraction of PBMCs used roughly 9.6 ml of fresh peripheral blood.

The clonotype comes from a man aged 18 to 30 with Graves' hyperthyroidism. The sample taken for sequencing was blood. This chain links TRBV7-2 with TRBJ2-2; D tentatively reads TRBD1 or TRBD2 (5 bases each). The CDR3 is CASSSDSGRNTGELFF. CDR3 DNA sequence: TGTGCCAGCAGCTCGGACTCGGGACGGAACACCGGGGAGCTGTTTTTT.